This T cell receptor beta chain derives from a study of regulatory T cells in long-lasting Graves disease. Study background: With positive TSH receptor antibodies and over 5 years of antithyroid drugs, Graves' disease was considered persistent.

This clonotype was detected a few times. Its antigen remains unidentified. The time point here: persistent/refractory GD, antithyroid drugs over 5 years with positive TRAb. The TCR library was made from RNA that had been extracted from PBMCs in TRIzol. The source of the patients was an endocrinology department in Xi'an, China. From each patient, nine milliliters of peripheral blood was drawn and collected into an EDTA anticoagulant tube. Investigators prepared the TCR beta libraries by applying iRepertoire HTBI primers and Arm-PCR of CDR3 regions. TCRdb called the multiplex PCR reads again in MiXCR, with one record for every CDR3 protein. The sample records about 470,000 distinct CDR3 sequences, 20% to 25% being singletons. Overall study results and limits: New patients shared fewer public clonotypes (around 970) than persistent patients did (roughly 2,500).

Per the germline V gene, CDR1 is MDHEN and CDR2 is SYDVKM. V lost 5 bases and J lost 2; bases outside the gene matches: 21. This CDR3 spans 19 amino acids. The clonotype originates from a female donor with Graves disease. This chain uses TRBV28 with TRBJ2-7; TRBD1 matches at 7 bases. This specimen consisted of peripheral blood mononuclear cells (PBMCs), obtained when the disease was refractory, from a patient treated with antithyroid drugs. CDR3 bases: TGTGCCAGCAGTCAGTACGGGACAGCCCCTTCACCGGGCACCTACGAGCAGTACTTC. It specifies CASSQYGTAPSPGTYEQYF.